The source of this T cell receptor (beta chain) is a study of T cell repertoires in cytomegalovirus infection. Study-level points and caveats: Cumulative frequency of public TCR beta families picked out carriers of CMV plus the relevant HLA.

Notes on this clonotype: Its antigen is not known.

TCRdb re-called the reads through MiXCR, storing one row per CDR3 protein. Of around 360,000 distinct CDR3 sequences in the sample, about 35% are singletons; the top ten hold approximately 13%. Germline loops: CDR1 SGHRS, CDR2 YFSETQ. V dropped 4 bases and J dropped 7; count of bases not matched to a gene: 8. This CDR3 is 16 amino acids long. The chain employs TRBV5-1 and TRBJ2-1; TRBD2 agrees at 13 bases. This receptor was identified in a human donor in good health (CMV status not recorded). Some clones in this sample may be carry-over from other donors' samples. The material was cultured PBMCs, obtained from culture after CMV antigen stimulation. CDR3 protein: CASSVAGTSGKNEQFF. In DNA, the CDR3 is TGCGCCAGCAGCGTTGCCGGGACTAGCGGGAAGAATGAGCAGTTCTTC.